This record covers a single T cell receptor beta chain. Its target is unknown. TCRdb re-called the 5' RACE reads; every CDR3 protein appears as one record, without DNA. Recorded for this sample: 20,000 or so distinct CDR3 sequences. Germline V lookup: CDR1 LGHNA, CDR2 YNFKEQ. This CDR3 is 16 amino acids long. The sample belongs to a study of T cells expressing NK-cell markers. Regarding the study as a whole: Similarly, these clonotypes led the CD3+CD56-NKG2C+ fraction as well in four donors.

This TCR was sampled from a man aged 18 to 69 in good health. What was sequenced was blood T cells: a sorted CD56 or NKG2C T cell subset, CD4+ or CD8+ T cells, or bulk PBMC T cells (not recorded which). The chain links TRBV4-2 to TRBJ1-1. CDR3 region: CASSQERFRMNTEAFF.